This TCR beta chain was observed in a study of neurological immune-mediated disorders. Noted time point: longitudinal time-point 2. Unsorted libraries were prepared from 2 million PBMCs held at -80 C. Regarding the study as a whole: HTLV-1-associated myelopathy showed the most TCR clonal expansion; multiple sclerosis the least, below healthy controls.

The authors made cDNA by 5'RACE with 10-nucleotide random UMIs. Each CDR3 protein is one row after TCRdb ran MiXCR on the 5' RACE reads. Here the sample spans some 45,000 distinct CDR3 sequences, around 13% being singletons. This clonotype was detected many times. Its antigen is not known. J was trimmed by 5 bases and V by 3 bases; bases with no gene match: 4. The CDR3 has 15 amino acids. Per the germline V gene, CDR1 is SGHRS and CDR2 is YFSETQ. Sequenced sample: PBMCs. The clonotype was recovered from a male donor with HTLV-1-associated myelopathy (HAM/TSP). J is TRBJ1-6 and V is TRBV5-1, with 8 bases matching TRBD1. CDR3 nucleotides: TGCGCCAGCAGCTCAGGGACAGGAGATAATTCACCCCTCCACTTT. It encodes CASSSGTGDNSPLHF.